A selection of T cell receptor beta chains follows, all from one sample in a study of blood T cells in healthy people across ages. TCRdb reanalysed the 5' RACE reads using MiXCR and keeps one entry per CDR3 protein. Of about 1.4 million distinct CDR3 sequences in the sample, 45% to 70% were seen once. Sequenced input: blood. The receptors stem from a man younger than 30 in good health. Both conserved end residues are part of each CDR3. Fields, in order: D gene, V gene, CDR3 length, CDR3 protein. A D gene is named only where the DNA matches it firmly.

. | TRBV7-9 | 17 | CASSFGGDTYSNQPQHF
TRBD1 | TRBV28 | 14 | CASTPGTGWTEAFF
TRBD2 | TRBV15 | 15 | CATSRDGTSRETQYF
TRBD1 | TRBV7-8 | 17 | CASSPNHIQGADYEQYF
TRBD1 | TRBV4-1 | 15 | CASSRPGTGDEKLFF
. | TRBV6-1 | 13 | CASTVAGLSEQYF
TRBD1 | TRBV12-3/TRBV12-4 | 13 | CASTSRGGQARYF
. | TRBV12-3/TRBV12-4 | 16 | CASSLAFLERNQPQHF
. | TRBV20-1 | 14 | CSASFPGSGETQYF
. | TRBV4-1 | 15 | CASSGQGLSRDEQFF
. | TRBV7-9 | 15 | CASSIDWGGTDTQYF
. | TRBV4-1 | 17 | CASSQDAASASSYEQYF
TRBD1 | TRBV7-2 | 15 | CASSRRTGEGQPQHF
. | TRBV20-1 | 13 | CSADPGPAEEQYF
TRBD1 | TRBV10-3 | 19 | CAISEPTGEAWAASNEQFF
. | TRBV10-3 | 12 | CAISESAGLAFF